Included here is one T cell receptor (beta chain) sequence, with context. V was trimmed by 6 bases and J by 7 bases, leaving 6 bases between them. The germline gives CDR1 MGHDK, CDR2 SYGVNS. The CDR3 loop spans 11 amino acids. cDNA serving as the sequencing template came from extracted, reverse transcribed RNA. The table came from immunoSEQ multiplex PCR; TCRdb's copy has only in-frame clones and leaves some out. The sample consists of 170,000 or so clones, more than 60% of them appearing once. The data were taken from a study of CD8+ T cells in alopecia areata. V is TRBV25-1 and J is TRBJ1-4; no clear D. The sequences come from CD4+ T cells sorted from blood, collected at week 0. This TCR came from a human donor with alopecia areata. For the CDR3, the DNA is TGTGCCAGCAGAAACAGTGAAAAACTGTTTTTT. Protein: CASRNSEKLFF.